The present T cell receptor beta chain was sequenced within a study of post-analysis software for immune sequencing data. Study at large: Disease trajectories encompassed relapsing-remitting, secondary progressive and progressive-relapsing multiple sclerosis. Whole-study findings and limits: Comparison of patients with controls showed roughly five TRBV segments more frequent in patients, TRBV5-6, TRBV5-1 and TRBV20-1 among them. Controls showed significantly higher normalized Chao1 diversity than did multiple sclerosis patients. Under the F measure, samples that were prepared in one batch clustered strongly together.

Prepared TCR beta cDNA libraries contained unique molecular identifiers. Each sample of about 0.95 to 11 million input T cells yielded about 500,000 cDNA molecules, so each molecule approximated one T cell. TCRdb called the PCR reads again in MiXCR, with one record for every CDR3 protein. In the table there are 350,000 to 450,000 distinct CDR3 sequences, approximately 37% of which are singletons. J lost 5 bases, V lost 0 bases, and 7 bases had no gene match. There are 16 residues in the CDR3. Germline CDR1 reads SGHRS; CDR2 reads YFSETQ. Concerning this clonotype: Its antigen is undetermined.

The gene calls are TRBV5-1 and TRBJ2-1, with 8 bases lining up with TRBD1. The sample taken for sequencing was blood. The source of this sequence is a girl aged 2 to 10 with multiple sclerosis. CDR3 loop: CASSLAVGQGDNEQFF. CDR3 nucleotides: TGCGCCAGCAGCTTGGCCGTTGGACAGGGTGACAATGAGCAGTTCTTC. The whole variable domain, remainder taken from reference TRBV5-1 and TRBJ2-1, is KAGVTQTPRYLIKTRGQQVTLSCSPISGHRSVSWYQQTPGQGLQFLFEYFSETQRNKGNFPGRFSGRQFSNSRSEMNVSTLELGDSALYLCASSLAVGQGDNEQFFGPGTRLTVL.